The 19 T cell receptor beta chains given below trace back to one sample, sequenced in a study of cytomegalovirus exposure and HLA in healthy donors. The primer mix had 60 Vbeta and 13 Jbeta primers. TCRdb's table, derived via immunoSEQ multiplex PCR, lists solely in-frame clones and lacks some. The table shows about 110,000 clones, with around 80% occurring only once. Sequencing was performed on PBMCs. The receptor source for this set is a man aged 30-40 years in good health and CMV-seropositive.

V is TRBV4-2 and J is TRBJ1-6; no firm D call. Looked up from germline, CDR1 is LGHNA and CDR2 is YNFKEQ. The CDR3 loop spans 19 amino acids. Trimming left V 0 bases short and J 8 bases short, with 23 bases between. The CDR3 DNA is TGTGCCAGCAGCCAAGAGGACGGGAGGGCTAGAGGCCCTTATTCACCCCTCCACTTT. Translated: CASSQEDGRARGPYSPLHF.

The V call is TRBV5-6, the J call TRBJ1-5, with D uncertain. The CDR3 has 16 residues. CDR1 and CDR2 from the germline V gene are SGHDT and YYEEEE. V shed 4 bases and J shed 7 bases, with 21 bases lying between them. CDR3: CASSHRGQPGGQPQHF. CDR3 bases: TGTGCCAGCAGCCATAGAGGGCAGCCAGGAGGACAGCCCCAGCATTTT.

The chain couples TRBV11-3 to TRBJ1-1, with 9 bases lining up with TRBD1. Germline trimming cut 3 bases from V and 5 bases from J; bases unmatched to any gene: 4. Per germline, CDR1 SGHNT and CDR2 YENEEA. This CDR3 contains 14 residues. The DNA of the CDR3 is TGTGCCAGCAGCTTGGGACAGGGATATACTGAAGCTTTCTTT. The encoded protein is CASSLGQGYTEAFF. Full variable domain (missing parts from reference TRBV11-3 and TRBJ1-1): EAGVVQSPRYKIIEKKQPVAFWCNPISGHNTLYWYLQNLGQGPELLIRYENEEAVDDSQLPKDRFSAERLKGVDSTLKIQPAELGDSAVYLCASSLGQGYTEAFFGQGTRLTVV.

The chain recombines TRBV7-9 with TRBJ1-2, with D perhaps TRBD1 (5 bases). With 3 bases removed from V and 6 bases from J, the gap between germline ends came to 11 bases. The CDR3 has 13 amino acids. The germline CDR1 and CDR2 sequences are SEHNR and FQNEAQ (reference sequence). CDR3 sequence: CASSFVGRDGYTF. DNA for the CDR3: TGTGCCAGCAGCTTTGTGGGGCGTGATGGCTACACCTTC.

The V call is TRBV6-5, the J call TRBJ1-5; 8 bases match TRBD1. The CDR3 contains 15 residues. Per the germline V gene, CDR1 is MNHEY and CDR2 is SVGAGI. V lost 7 bases to trimming and J lost 4 bases; unmatched junction nucleotides: 9. CDR3 residues: CASNPDRVLNQPQHF. In nucleotides, the CDR3 is TGTGCCAGCAACCCGGACAGGGTACTTAATCAGCCCCAGCATTTT.

The chain employs TRBV5-1 and TRBJ2-1, with a tentative D call TRBD2 (5 bases). The CDR3 has 15 amino acids. V was clipped by 6 bases and J by 8 bases, with 21 bases between them. The germline gives CDR1 SGHRS, CDR2 YFSETQ. The CDR3 region is CASNTGVTDNDEQFF. The CDR3 bases are TGCGCCAGCAACACCGGGGTAACCGACAATGATGAGCAGTTCTTC.

The rearrangement joins TRBV12-5 to TRBJ2-3; maybe TRBD2 (5 bases). The CDR3 has 16 amino acids. Germline V CDR1 and CDR2: LGHNT, FRNRAP. V gave up 0 bases and J gave up 3 bases, with 13 bases separating them. CDR3 DNA: TGTGCTAGTGGTTTGGTATTCGACCGAGGGACAGATACGCAGTATTTT. Amino acids: CASGLVFDRGTDTQYF.

The V call is TRBV27, the J call TRBJ2-7, with 11 nucleotides matching TRBD2. The CDR3 totals 13 residues. The V gene end was trimmed by 6 bases and the J gene end by 7 bases; junction bases not matched to a gene: 5. Germline values: CDR1 MNHEY, CDR2 SMNVEV (reference sequence). The CDR3 DNA reads TGTGCCAGCAGGGTAGCGGGGGGGCGTGAGCAGTACTTC. This translates into CASRVAGGREQYF.

The chain carries TRBV30 and TRBJ1-5; no clear D. CDR3 length equals 13 residues. The germline V and J ends were trimmed by 0 bases and 9 bases, with 12 bases remaining between them. Germline CDR1 reads GTSNPN; CDR2 reads SVGIG (reference sequence). CDR3 region: CAWSVEVKGPQHF. The DNA of the CDR3 is TGTGCCTGGAGTGTGGAGGTCAAAGGGCCCCAGCATTTT.

V is TRBV2 and J is TRBJ1-4; the D gene is possibly TRBD1 (6 bases). V was shortened by 8 bases and J by 4 bases, with 14 bases between the two germline ends. The CDR3 runs to 14 residues. CDR1 and CDR2 (germline): SNHLY, FYNNEI. CDR3 DNA: TGTGCCAGCCATCCCGGGACACGTAATGAAAAACTGTTTTTT. Its translation: CASHPGTRNEKLFF.

The chain recombines TRBV6-5 with TRBJ1-5; D uncertain. The germline V gene has CDR1 MNHEY and CDR2 SVGAGI. The V and J ends lost 4 bases and 4 bases respectively, with 14 bases between them. CDR3 length equals 15 residues. The CDR3 DNA sequence: TGTGCCAGCAGTTCTACCTTAGGGAGTAATCAGCCCCAGCATTTT. Protein sequence: CASSSTLGSNQPQHF.

Points on this clone: A junction end diverges from the germline sequence, so it may reflect a read error. The chain employs TRBV29-1 and TRBJ1-2, with TRBD1 matching 7 bases. The V gene's germline CDR1 is SQVTM and CDR2 ANQGSEA. CDR3 length: 16 amino acids. Here the CDR3 DNA reads TGCAGCGTTAAAGATCCGTGGGACAGATTTAACTATGGCTACACCTTC. It codes for CSVKDPWDRFNYGYTF.

This chain links TRBV13 with TRBJ2-1; 9 bases fit TRBD2. The germline CDR1 and CDR2 sequences are PRHDT and FYEKMQ (reference sequence). CDR3 length: 14 residues. V lost 4 bases to trimming and J lost 8 bases; unmatched junction nucleotides: 6. The CDR3 nucleotides read TGTGCCAGCAGCTCAAGCGGGGGGTTCTATGAGCAGTTCTTC. It codes for CASSSSGGFYEQFF.

The chain is built from TRBV5-4 and TRBJ2-2; unclear D gene. Germline lookup yields CDR1 SGHNT and CDR2 YYREEE (reference sequence). V dropped 4 bases and J dropped 6 bases, with 10 bases sitting between them. The CDR3 is 13 residues long. The CDR3 is CASSLERPGELFF. The CDR3 region has the DNA TGTGCCAGCAGCCTGGAGAGGCCCGGGGAGCTGTTTTTT. The entire variable domain, with the rest obtained from reference TRBV5-4 and TRBJ2-2, is as follows: ETGVTQSPTHLIKTRGQQVTLRCSSQSGHNTVSWYQQALGQGPQFIFQYYREEENGRGNFPPRFSGLQFPNYSSELNVNALELDDSALYLCASSLERPGELFFGEGSRLTVL.

This clone was found a few times. The J gene is TRBJ2-6, the V gene TRBV19, with TRBD1 matching 7 bases. Germline lookup yields CDR1 LNHDA and CDR2 SQIVND (reference sequence). The CDR3 loop spans 20 amino acids. The trim removed 5 bases at V and 0 bases at J, leaving 16 bases unmatched. CDR3 protein: CASSPTALGQVSSGANVLTF. The CDR3 coding sequence is TGTGCCAGTAGTCCCACCGCCCTCGGACAGGTCAGCTCTGGGGCCAACGTCCTGACTTTC.

CDR3 residues: CASGSKLREADTQYF. The CDR3 DNA reads as TGTGCCAGCGGTTCAAAACTGAGGGAGGCAGATACGCAGTATTTT. The chain employs TRBV4-2 and TRBJ2-3; TRBD2 is a possible D gene (6 bases). Between the trimmed V and J ends, which lost 8 bases and 4 bases, there was a span of 19 bases. Germline V gene lookup returns CDR1 LGHNA and CDR2 YNFKEQ. The CDR3 loop spans 15 amino acids.

This clone was detected once. The chain employs TRBV6-5 and TRBJ2-5, with 7 bases matching TRBD2. CDR1 MNHEY and CDR2 SVGAGI come from the germline V gene. V shed 6 bases, J shed 2 bases, and the junction held 9 bases outside the gene matches. This CDR3 is built from 15 residues. CDR3 bases: TGTGCCAGCAGCCACACGGCTAGCGGTCAAGAGACCCAGTACTTC. Its translation: CASSHTASGQETQYF.

This clone was recorded once. This chain joins TRBV7-9 and TRBJ2-7; tentatively, D is TRBD1 (6 bases). Between the trimmed V and J ends, which lost 7 bases and 6 bases, there was a span of 16 bases. Germline values: CDR1 SEHNR, CDR2 FQNEAQ (reference sequence). The CDR3 extends over 13 amino acids. The DNA of the CDR3 is TGTGCCAGCACCACAGGGTCTCCTGCCGAGCAGTACTTC. It encodes CASTTGSPAEQYF.

The CDR3 sequence is CASSFGGTDTQYF. CDR3 DNA sequence: TGTGCCAGCAGCTTCGGGGGCACAGATACGCAGTATTTT. V gene TRBV11-2 combines with J gene TRBJ2-3, with D possibly TRBD2 on 5 matching bases. Trimming removed 3 bases at V and 1 base at J, with 5 bases between. CDR1 SGHAT and CDR2 FQNNGV come from the germline V gene. This CDR3 contains 13 residues.